This TCR beta chain was sequenced during a study of cytomegalovirus exposure and HLA in healthy donors. V lost 6 bases and J lost 5; bases outside the gene matches: 8. The CDR3 totals 14 residues. Germline V CDR1 and CDR2: SGHTA, FQGNSA. This clone showed up just a few times. In the PCR, 60 Vbeta and 13 Jbeta primers were used. Only in-frame clones appear in the TCRdb table, and some are missing; sequencing was by immunoSEQ multiplex PCR. The sample includes about 180,000 clones, 77% of them seen just once. The genes are TRBV7-2 and TRBJ2-7; 9 bases map to TRBD1. The receptor's source is a woman aged 60-70 years in good health and CMV-seropositive. The sample consisted of PBMCs. The CDR3 bases are TGTGCCAGCAGGACCGGGACAGGGTCCAACGAGCAGTACTTC. Translated, it gives CASRTGTGSNEQYF.